The 16 T cell receptor beta chains listed next were all sequenced from one sample in a study of blood T cell repertoires in COVID-19. Sequenced by immunoSEQ multiplex PCR; TCRdb stores in-frame clones only, minus some. The sample shows about 200,000 clones, around 83% of them seen only once. The sample consisted of peripheral blood. The receptor set was obtained from a woman aged 50 to 60 with COVID-19, enrolled during active disease.

The V and J genes are TRBV5-1 and TRBJ1-1; possible D gene TRBD1, 5 bases. This CDR3 comprises 15 residues. Per the germline V gene, CDR1 is SGHRS and CDR2 is YFSETQ. The germline V and J ends were trimmed by 4 bases and 3 bases, with 16 bases remaining between them. CDR3 region: CASSPEGRVYTEAFF. As DNA, the CDR3 is TGCGCCAGCAGCCCGGAAGGCAGGGTATACACTGAAGCTTTCTTT.

In DNA form, the CDR3 reads TGCGCCAGCAGCTCAATCACAGGGAAATTCGTCTATGGCTACACCTTC. Protein: CASSSITGKFVYGYTF. The rearrangement joins TRBV5-1 to TRBJ1-2, with TRBD1 as a possible D gene (6 bases). V lost 3 bases and J lost 4, with 19 bases in between. Germline V lookup: CDR1 SGHRS, CDR2 YFSETQ. The CDR3 length is 16 residues. Filled out from reference TRBV5-1 and TRBJ1-2, the complete variable domain reads KAGVTQTPRYLIKTRGQQVTLSCSPISGHRSVSWYQQTPGQGLQFLFEYFSETQRNKGNFPGRFSGRQFSNSRSEMNVSTLELGDSALYLCASSSITGKFVYGYTFGSGTRLTVV.

The genes are TRBV13 and TRBJ1-4; 12 nucleotides line up with TRBD1. CDR1 is PRHDT and CDR2 is FYEKMQ in the germline V gene (reference sequence). The junction had 5 bases not matched to a gene; V was cut back by 5 bases and J by 4 bases. The CDR3 sequence is 16 residues long. The CDR3 loop is CASSLGTGGDNEKLFF. CDR3 coding DNA: TGTGCCAGCAGCCTGGGGACAGGGGGCGATAATGAAAAACTGTTTTTT.

The chain recombines TRBV4-3 with TRBJ1-2; the D gene is possibly TRBD1 (6 bases). V was shortened by 2 bases and J by 8 bases, with 18 bases between the two germline ends. The CDR3 is made up of 15 amino acids. Germline values: CDR1 LGHNA, CDR2 YSLEER. The CDR3 here is CASSQSLGQPGGYTF. DNA for the CDR3: TGCGCCAGCAGCCAATCCCTAGGACAGCCAGGGGGCTACACCTTC.

This chain uses TRBV6-1 with TRBJ1-3; D is unclear. Trimming pared 3 bases from V and 0 bases from J, leaving 9 bases between. The germline V gene has CDR1 MNHNS and CDR2 SASEGT. The CDR3 runs 15 residues. The CDR3 is CASSDIGRSGNTIYF. In DNA form, the CDR3 reads TGTGCCAGCAGTGATATTGGGCGCTCTGGAAACACCATATATTTT.

This clone was counted a single time. J is TRBJ1-6 and V is TRBV18, with D unresolved. The CDR3 runs 17 residues. V was trimmed by 3 bases and J by 0 bases, leaving 12 bases between them. From germline, CDR1 is KGHSH and CDR2 LQKENI. In DNA, the CDR3 is TGTGCCAGCTCACCTGGTCCGGGTCTCTCCTATAATTCACCCCTCCACTTT. Its translation: CASSPGPGLSYNSPLHF.

The chain employs TRBV30 and TRBJ1-5; no clear D gene. V was cut by 2 bases and J by 3 bases, with 14 bases left in between. Germline V gene data show CDR1 as GTSNPN and CDR2 as SVGIG (reference sequence). The CDR3 consists of 15 residues. The CDR3 is CAWSSPSELNQPQHF. In DNA form, the CDR3 reads TGTGCCTGGAGTTCACCATCGGAGCTCAATCAGCCCCAGCATTTT.

V gene TRBV5-1 combines with J gene TRBJ1-1, with 7 bases that match TRBD1. CDR3 length: 14 amino acids. Germline loops: CDR1 SGHRS, CDR2 YFSETQ. V lost 4 bases to trimming and J lost 3 bases; unmatched junction nucleotides: 6. CDR3 bases: TGCGCCAGCAGCGGGGGGACAGATGACACTGAAGCTTTCTTT. It translates to CASSGGTDDTEAFF.

The chain carries TRBV7-2 and TRBJ2-7, with TRBD1 matching 8 bases. After removal of 3 bases from V and 4 bases from J, the junction contained 2 bases not matched to a gene. Germline V lookup: CDR1 SGHTA, CDR2 FQGNSA. The CDR3 has 13 residues. CDR3 coding DNA: TGTGCCAGCAGCTTCGACAGGGGTTACGAGCAGTACGTC. Protein product: CASSFDRGYEQYV.

This chain links TRBV19 with TRBJ1-4; a weak D match, TRBD1 (5 bases). With 5 bases removed from V and 0 bases from J, the gap between germline ends came to 10 bases. The CDR3 has 15 residues. The germline V gene has CDR1 LNHDA and CDR2 SQIVND (reference sequence). CDR3 protein: CASSPGGTTNEKLFF. The CDR3 bases are TGTGCCAGTAGTCCCGGGGGGACAACTAATGAAAAACTGTTTTTT.

The rearrangement joins TRBV18 to TRBJ1-6, with a weak D call TRBD1 (6 bases). Trimming removed 3 bases from V and 2 bases from J, with 14 bases in between. The CDR3 spans 17 residues. The germline V gene encodes CDR1 KGHSH and CDR2 LQKENI. The DNA of the CDR3 is TGTGCCAGCTCACCTAGGGCAGGGGAAACCTATAATTCACCCCTCCACTTT. This gives the protein CASSPRAGETYNSPLHF. Combining the CDR3 with reference TRBV18 and TRBJ1-6 gives the whole variable domain NAGVMQNPRHLVRRRGQEARLRCSPMKGHSHVYWYRQLPEEGLKFMVYLQKENIIDESGMPKERFSAEFPKEGPSILRIQQVVRGDSAAYFCASSPRAGETYNSPLHFGNGTRLTVT.

V usage is TRBV2 and J usage is TRBJ2-1; D is unclear. With 5 bases removed from V and 4 bases from J, the gap between germline ends came to 6 bases. CDR1 and CDR2 (germline): SNHLY, FYNNEI. This CDR3 has 12 amino acids. This CDR3 is CASSPQYNEQFF. The CDR3 DNA follows: TGTGCCAGCAGTCCACAGTACAATGAGCAGTTCTTC.

The CDR3 is CASSPTGIPLYEQYV. As DNA, the CDR3 is TGTGCCAGCAGCCCGACAGGGATCCCCTTGTACGAGCAGTACGTC. The V gene is TRBV3-1 (or the pseudogene TRBV3-2), the J gene TRBJ2-7; 7 nucleotides match TRBD1. Per germline, CDR1 LGHDT and CDR2 YNNKEL (reference sequence). After removal of 4 bases from V and 4 bases from J, the junction contained 10 bases not matched to a gene. CDR3 size: 15 residues.

CDR3 sequence: CASSPGTSESPYEQYF. CDR3 sequence (DNA): TGTGCCAGCAGCCCCGGGACTAGCGAAAGCCCCTACGAGCAGTACTTC. This rearrangement joins TRBV13 to TRBJ2-7; 10 nucleotides agree with TRBD2. This CDR3 is 16 amino acids long. From germline, CDR1 is PRHDT and CDR2 FYEKMQ (reference sequence). After removal of 5 bases from V and 2 bases from J, the junction contained 9 bases not matched to a gene.

This sequence joins TRBV19 and TRBJ2-1, with D maybe TRBD2 (6 bases). With 3 bases removed from V and 9 bases from J, the gap between germline ends came to 6 bases. The germline gives CDR1 LNHDA, CDR2 SQIVND (reference sequence). The CDR3 is 11 amino acids. The CDR3 DNA reads TGTGCCAGTAGTATCGGGGGTGAGCAGTTCTTC. Its translation is CASSIGGEQFF.

The chain recombines TRBV1 with TRBJ2-3; the table's D call TRBD2 went unverified against the DNA. TRBV1 is listed as a pseudogene. The CDR3 has 20 residues. The CDR3, as DNA: TGCACGAGCAGCCAACCTCCCCCGGAGCGGGGGGGCTTTCCCACAGATACGCAGTATTTT. As protein: CTSSQPPPERGGFPTDTQYF.